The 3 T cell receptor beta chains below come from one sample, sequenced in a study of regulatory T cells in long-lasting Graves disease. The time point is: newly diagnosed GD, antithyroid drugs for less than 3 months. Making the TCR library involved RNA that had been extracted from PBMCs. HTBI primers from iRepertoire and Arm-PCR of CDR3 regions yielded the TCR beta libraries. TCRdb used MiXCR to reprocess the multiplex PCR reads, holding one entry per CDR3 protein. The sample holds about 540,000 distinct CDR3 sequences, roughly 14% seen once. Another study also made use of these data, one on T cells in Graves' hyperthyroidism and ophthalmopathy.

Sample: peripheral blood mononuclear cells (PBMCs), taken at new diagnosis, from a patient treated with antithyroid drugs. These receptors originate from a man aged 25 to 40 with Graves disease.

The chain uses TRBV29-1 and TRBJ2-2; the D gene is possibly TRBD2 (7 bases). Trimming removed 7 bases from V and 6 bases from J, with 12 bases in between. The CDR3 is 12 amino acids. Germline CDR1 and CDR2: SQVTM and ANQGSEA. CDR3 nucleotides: TGCAGCGGGGGGGGCACAGCCGGGGAGCTGTTTTTT. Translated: CSGGGTAGELFF.

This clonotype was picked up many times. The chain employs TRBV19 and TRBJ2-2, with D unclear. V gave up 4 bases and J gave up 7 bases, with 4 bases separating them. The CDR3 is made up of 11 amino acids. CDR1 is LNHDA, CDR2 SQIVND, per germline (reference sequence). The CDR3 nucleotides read TGTGCCAGTAGTAGAGGCGGGGAGCTGTTTTTT. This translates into CASSRGGELFF.

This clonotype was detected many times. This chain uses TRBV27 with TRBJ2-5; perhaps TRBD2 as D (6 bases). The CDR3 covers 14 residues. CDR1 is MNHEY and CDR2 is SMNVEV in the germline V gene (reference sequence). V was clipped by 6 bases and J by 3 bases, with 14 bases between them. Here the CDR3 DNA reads TGTGCCAGCAGCCCTGCGGGGAATAAAGAGACCCAGTACTTC. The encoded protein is CASSPAGNKETQYF.